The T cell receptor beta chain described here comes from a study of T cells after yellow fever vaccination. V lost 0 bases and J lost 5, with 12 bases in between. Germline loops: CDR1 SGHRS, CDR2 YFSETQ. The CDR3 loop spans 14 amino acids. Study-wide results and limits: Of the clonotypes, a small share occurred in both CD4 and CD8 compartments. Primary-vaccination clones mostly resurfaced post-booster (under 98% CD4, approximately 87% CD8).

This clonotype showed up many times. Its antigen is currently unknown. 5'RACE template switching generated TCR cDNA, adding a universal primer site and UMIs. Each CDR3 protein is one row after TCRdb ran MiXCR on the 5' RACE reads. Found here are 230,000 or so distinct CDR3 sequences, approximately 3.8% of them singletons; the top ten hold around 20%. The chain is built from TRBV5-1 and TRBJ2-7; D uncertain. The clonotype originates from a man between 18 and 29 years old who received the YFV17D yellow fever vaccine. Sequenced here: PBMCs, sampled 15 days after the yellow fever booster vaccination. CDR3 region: CASSLGPASDEQYF. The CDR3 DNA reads TGCGCCAGCAGCTTGGGACCGGCTTCCGACGAGCAGTACTTC. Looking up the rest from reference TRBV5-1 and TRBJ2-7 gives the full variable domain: KAGVTQTPRYLIKTRGQQVTLSCSPISGHRSVSWYQQTPGQGLQFLFEYFSETQRNKGNFPGRFSGRQFSNSRSEMNVSTLELGDSALYLCASSLGPASDEQYFGPGTRLTVT.